This T cell receptor beta chain is drawn from a study of CD8 T cells in Susac syndrome. Comment on this clonotype: The antigen is undetermined.

Study conclusions and caveats: In TEMRA cells and active patients, CD8+ clonal expansion in Susac reached its peak.

CD8+ and CD4+ T cells from blood underwent TCR beta sequencing. An input of roughly 0.45 to 1 ug of RNA was subjected to reverse transcription using random hexamers. TCRdb independently ran MiXCR on the immunoSEQ multiplex PCR reads; one entry per CDR3 protein. The sample records about 82,000 distinct CDR3 sequences, around 96% being singletons. The receptor was derived from a human donor with Susac syndrome. Specimen: CD8+ T cells from PBMCs.

The CDR3, as DNA: TGTGCCAGCAGCGGACAGGGTGAGAACTATGGCTACACCTTC. Residues: CASSGQGENYGYTF. This chain connects TRBV9 to TRBJ1-2; 7 nucleotides match TRBD1. V dropped 3 bases and J dropped 2; count of bases not matched to a gene: 4. The germline V gene has CDR1 SGDLS and CDR2 YYNGEE. This CDR3 is built from 14 residues.